This entry lists 27 T cell receptor beta chains sequenced from one sample in a study of siplizumab effects on memory and regulatory T cells. Sequencing used immunoSEQ multiplex PCR; TCRdb keeps in-frame clones, though not all of them. The sample shows about 63,000 clones, approximately 87% of them seen only once. Sample: memory CD4+ T cells sorted from blood. These TCRs come from a human donor in good health.

The genes are TRBV30 and TRBJ2-7, with TRBD2 as a possible D gene (5 bases). The V gene's germline CDR1 is GTSNPN and CDR2 SVGIG (reference sequence). V was pared by 4 bases and J by 3 bases, with 10 bases between. This CDR3 has 12 amino acids. The CDR3 sequence is CAWNVALYEQYF. Written as DNA, the CDR3 is TGTGCCTGGAATGTAGCGCTCTACGAGCAGTACTTC. The full variable domain, rest sourced from reference TRBV30 and TRBJ2-7, is SQTIHQWPATLVQPVGSPLSLECTVEGTSNPNLYWYRQAAGRGLQLLFYSVGIGQISSEVPQNLSASRPQDRQFILSSKKLLLSDSGFYLCAWNVALYEQYFGPGTRLTVT.

The chain uses TRBV7-9 and TRBJ1-5, with D perhaps TRBD1 (5 bases). V shed 5 bases and J shed 8 bases, with 19 bases lying between them. The CDR3 has 15 amino acids. The germline V gene has CDR1 SEHNR and CDR2 FQNEAQ (reference sequence). CDR3 residues: CASSLSSGGNEPQHF. In nucleotides, the CDR3 is TGTGCCAGCAGCCTCTCGTCCGGGGGGAATGAGCCCCAGCATTTT.

This chain joins TRBV5-4 and TRBJ2-1; a possible D gene is TRBD1 (6 bases). Germline V gives CDR1 SGHNT, CDR2 YYREEE (reference sequence). The CDR3 is 16 amino acids. V lost 0 bases and J lost 0, with 10 bases in between. The CDR3 DNA reads TGTGCCAGCAGCTTGGTGGGCAGGGGCTCCTACAATGAGCAGTTCTTC. It is translated as CASSLVGRGSYNEQFF.

As for this clone: Other DNA sequences in this sample translate to the same CDR3. This chain joins TRBV5-1 and TRBJ1-6; 7 nucleotides match TRBD1. The CDR3 extends over 15 amino acids. The germline gives CDR1 SGHRS, CDR2 YFSETQ. V shed 4 bases, J shed 3 bases, and the junction held 4 bases outside the gene matches. In DNA, the CDR3 is TGCGCCAGCAGCCTGGACAGGATCTATAATTCACCCCTCCACTTT. As protein: CASSLDRIYNSPLHF.

Concerning this clone: Other DNA sequences in the same sample also yield this CDR3. The V call is TRBV28, the J call TRBJ1-5; 9 nucleotides match TRBD1. The germline V gene has CDR1 MDHEN and CDR2 SYDVKM. The CDR3 has 14 amino acids. The V and J ends lost 5 bases and 4 bases, in that order; junction bases with no gene match: 3. The CDR3 nucleotides are TGTGCCAGCAGTAGCGGACAGGGGAATCAGCCCCAGCATTTT. Amino acids: CASSSGQGNQPQHF.

J is TRBJ2-4 and V is TRBV7-9; D perhaps matches TRBD1 (5 bases). Per the germline V gene, CDR1 is SEHNR and CDR2 is FQNEAQ (reference sequence). The CDR3 spans 14 residues. V was cut by 1 base and J by 7 bases, with 11 bases left in between. For the CDR3, the DNA is TGTGCCAGCAGCTTAGGGCAGGGTGCCAACATTCAGTACTTC. It yields the protein CASSLGQGANIQYF.

The chain carries TRBV25-1 and TRBJ2-3, with 13 bases identical to TRBD2. The CDR3 sequence is 18 residues long. CDR1 and CDR2 (germline): MGHDK, SYGVNS. V gave up 3 bases and J gave up 1 base; unmatched junction bases: 7. The CDR3 here is CASSDFLGTSGGTDTQYF. In DNA form, the CDR3 reads TGTGCCAGCAGTGATTTCCTTGGGACTAGCGGGGGCACAGATACGCAGTATTTT.

CDR3 amino acids: CASSLAQQAGAQFF. The CDR3 bases are TGTGCCAGCAGCTTAGCGCAGCAGGCAGGCGCACAGTTCTTC. The chain joins TRBV7-2 to TRBJ2-1, with D hard to call. The germline gives CDR1 SGHTA, CDR2 FQGNSA. Trimming left V 0 bases short and J 13 bases short, with 16 bases between. This CDR3 has 14 residues. Combining the CDR3 with reference TRBV7-2 and TRBJ2-1 gives the whole variable domain GAGVSQSPSNKVTEKGKDVELRCDPISGHTALYWYRQSLGQGLEFLIYFQGNSAPDKSGLPSDRFSAERTGGSVSTLTIQRTQQEDSAVYLCASSLAQQAGAQFFGPGTRLTVL.

V is TRBV9 and J is TRBJ2-1; TRBD2 matches 7 bases. V lost 0 bases and J lost 3; bases outside the gene matches: 6. The CDR3 spans 16 residues. The germline gives CDR1 SGDLS, CDR2 YYNGEE. CDR3 amino acids: CASSVALGLDYNEQFF. The CDR3 DNA reads TGTGCCAGCAGCGTAGCCCTAGGACTAGACTACAATGAGCAGTTCTTC.

The V call is TRBV6-1, the J call TRBJ2-5, with D unclear. Trimming cost V 8 bases and J 2 bases, with 18 bases left between them. CDR1 MNHNS and CDR2 SASEGT come from the germline V gene. The CDR3 consists of 15 residues. CDR3 DNA: TGTGCCAGCTCAATACTCCTAGGGTTTCAAGAGACCCAGTACTTC. It yields the protein CASSILLGFQETQYF.

The V call is TRBV6-1, the J call TRBJ2-3, with D unresolved. The CDR3 totals 13 residues. Trimming took 4 bases from V and 3 from J, leaving 8 bases between them. CDR1 MNHNS and CDR2 SASEGT come from the germline V gene. CDR3 protein: CASSVKRTDTQYF. DNA of the CDR3: TGTGCCAGCAGTGTAAAGAGGACAGATACGCAGTATTTT.

This chain uses TRBV6-1 with TRBJ2-2; D may be TRBD2 (7 bases). This CDR3 comprises 14 residues. Germline V lookup: CDR1 MNHNS, CDR2 SASEGT. The V end was cut by 7 bases, the J end by 4 bases, with 13 bases between. The chain's CDR3 is CASMRGRVTGELFF. DNA for the CDR3: TGTGCCAGCATGCGGGGGCGGGTCACCGGGGAGCTGTTTTTT.

The DNA for the CDR3 is TGTGCCAGTAGCCTACAGGTACTGTATAGCAATCAGCCCCAGCATTTT. It translates to CASSLQVLYSNQPQHF. The chain is built from TRBV19 and TRBJ1-5; TRBD1 might be the D (5 bases). The CDR3 runs to 16 residues. Trimming cost V 6 bases and J 0 bases, with 15 bases left between them. CDR1 and CDR2 (germline): LNHDA, SQIVND (reference sequence).

V and J are TRBV25-1 and TRBJ2-7, with 9 positions matching TRBD1. Germline CDR1 reads MGHDK; CDR2 reads SYGVNS. This CDR3 has 15 residues. J lost 1 base, V lost 7 bases, and 8 bases had no gene match. The CDR3 loop reads CASKDLQGASYEQYF. The CDR3 coding sequence is TGTGCCAGCAAAGACTTACAGGGGGCTTCCTACGAGCAGTACTTC.

This clone was found a few times. The chain employs TRBV6-5 and TRBJ1-2; no reliable D call. The V end lost 4 bases, the J end lost 4 bases, and 16 bases lay between the germline ends. Germline V gene lookup returns CDR1 MNHEY and CDR2 SVGAGI. The CDR3 loop spans 15 amino acids. CDR3 in amino acids: CASSSRRGASYGYTF. The CDR3 nucleotides are TGTGCCAGCAGTTCCAGGCGAGGAGCTAGCTATGGCTACACCTTC.

This chain uses TRBV7-9 with TRBJ1-4, with D tentatively TRBD1 (5 bases). Trimming cost V 3 bases and J 7 bases, with 12 bases left between them. The germline CDR1 and CDR2 sequences are SEHNR and FQNEAQ (reference sequence). The CDR3 spans 14 residues. CDR3 region: CASSFGGEVEKLFF. The CDR3 region has the DNA TGTGCCAGCAGCTTCGGGGGGGAGGTTGAAAAACTGTTTTTT.

The CDR3 DNA reads as TGTGCCAGCTCGTCATCAGGGTTGGGTGGCTACACCTTC. Amino acids: CASSSSGLGGYTF. The chain has TRBV18 and TRBJ1-2; maybe TRBD1 (5 bases). This CDR3 is built from 13 residues. With 6 bases removed from V and 7 bases from J, the gap between germline ends came to 15 bases. The germline V gene encodes CDR1 KGHSH and CDR2 LQKENI.

The genes are TRBV18 and TRBJ2-7, with D possibly matching TRBD2 (6 bases). The germline V gene encodes CDR1 KGHSH and CDR2 LQKENI. V lost 4 bases to trimming and J lost 4 bases, with 17 bases between them. The CDR3 is 15 amino acids. In nucleotides, the CDR3 is TGTGCCAGCTCACGTTTTAGGACGGACTATTACGAGCAGTACTTC. Protein product: CASSRFRTDYYEQYF.

This CDR3 is CASSVTGLQETQYF. The CDR3 nucleotides read TGTGCCAGCAGCGTCACAGGACTCCAAGAGACCCAGTACTTC. The chain is built from TRBV9 and TRBJ2-5; D tentatively fits TRBD1 or TRBD2 (5 bases each). CDR3 length: 14 residues. CDR1 and CDR2 from the germline V gene are SGDLS and YYNGEE. Trimming left V 2 bases short and J 1 base short, with 9 bases between.

This clone was detected a few times. The CDR3 DNA sequence: TGCGCCAGCAGCACCGGCGGGGTTTGGTATGGCTACACCTTC. It is translated as CASSTGGVWYGYTF. The gene calls are TRBV5-1 and TRBJ1-2; D is undetermined. Germline CDR1 is SGHRS and CDR2 is YFSETQ. Trimming shortened V by 4 bases and J by 5 bases, and 15 bases separated the two germline ends. The CDR3 sequence is 14 residues long.

The gene calls are TRBV4-2 and TRBJ1-3, with 8 positions matching TRBD1. Germline V lookup: CDR1 LGHNA, CDR2 YNFKEQ. V gave up 4 bases and J gave up 4 bases; unmatched junction bases: 12. The CDR3 totals 17 residues. The CDR3: CASSRERQGLTGNTIYF. The CDR3 bases are TGTGCCAGCAGCCGAGAGAGACAGGGGCTAACGGGAAACACCATATATTTT.

The chain carries TRBV10-3 and TRBJ2-3; 9 nucleotides match TRBD2. Germline V gives CDR1 ENHRY, CDR2 SYGVKD. V lost 4 bases and J lost 2; bases outside the gene matches: 10. This CDR3 spans 17 amino acids. As DNA, the CDR3 is TGTGCCATCAGTGCGACTAGCGGTCCCCTTTCCACAGATACGCAGTATTTT. It encodes CAISATSGPLSTDTQYF.

V gene TRBV2 combines with J gene TRBJ2-7, with no clear D. With 6 bases removed from V and 0 bases from J, the gap between germline ends came to 12 bases. The germline CDR1 and CDR2 sequences are SNHLY and FYNNEI. This CDR3 spans 14 amino acids. The CDR3, as DNA: TGTGCCAGCAGCAGTAGTGAGTACTCCTACGAGCAGTACTTC. Protein product: CASSSSEYSYEQYF.

The chain is built from TRBV5-5 and TRBJ1-4, with TRBD1 as a possible D gene (6 bases). Germline V gene lookup returns CDR1 SGHKS and CDR2 YYEKEE (reference sequence). V was shortened by 3 bases and J by 7 bases, with 13 bases between the two germline ends. The CDR3 is made up of 14 amino acids. CDR3 amino acids: CASSSAQGIEKLFF. Here the CDR3 DNA reads TGTGCCAGCAGCTCGGCCCAGGGGATTGAAAAACTGTTTTTT.

The V and J genes are TRBV19 and TRBJ1-2; 8 bases map to TRBD1. Unmatched junction bases numbered 8, after V lost 4 bases and J lost 4 bases. The germline V gene has CDR1 LNHDA and CDR2 SQIVND (reference sequence). This CDR3 is 15 amino acids long. The CDR3 is CASSTATGEGYGYTF. The CDR3 region has the DNA TGTGCCAGTAGTACCGCGACAGGGGAAGGCTATGGCTACACCTTC.

The chain couples TRBV7-2 to TRBJ1-3, with 7 bases fitting TRBD1. This CDR3 has 17 residues. The germline V gene has CDR1 SGHTA and CDR2 FQGNSA. Trimming took 2 bases from V and 0 from J; bases not matched to a gene: 7. The CDR3 sequence is CASSLRVDRASGNTIYF. The CDR3 coding sequence is TGTGCCAGCAGCTTAAGGGTCGACAGGGCCTCTGGAAACACCATATATTTT.

The chain combines TRBV6-1 with TRBJ1-3; a possible D gene is TRBD1 (6 bases). The ends were cut back, 2 bases at V and 0 bases at J, with 14 bases in the middle. The CDR3 is 17 amino acids. Germline V lookup: CDR1 MNHNS, CDR2 SASEGT. CDR3 in DNA: TGTGCCAGCAGTGAATTAGGGGGTGCAGACTCTGGAAACACCATATATTTT. Translated: CASSELGGADSGNTIYF.